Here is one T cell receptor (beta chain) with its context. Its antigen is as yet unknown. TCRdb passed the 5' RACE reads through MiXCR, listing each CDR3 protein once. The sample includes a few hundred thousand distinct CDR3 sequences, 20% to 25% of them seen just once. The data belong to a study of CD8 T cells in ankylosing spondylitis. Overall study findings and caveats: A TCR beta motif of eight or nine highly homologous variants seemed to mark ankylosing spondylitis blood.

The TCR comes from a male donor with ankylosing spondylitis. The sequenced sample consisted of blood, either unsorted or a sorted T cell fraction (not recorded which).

The CDR3 bases are TGTGCCAGCAGCCGCGGACTAGCGGGAGACTACAATGAGCAGTTCTTC. Translated, it gives CASSRGLAGDYNEQFF. V usage is TRBV3-1 and J usage is TRBJ2-1; 13 nucleotides align to TRBD2. CDR3 length equals 16 residues. V lost 4 bases to trimming and J lost 3 bases; unmatched junction nucleotides: 3. From germline, CDR1 is LGHDT and CDR2 YNNKEL (reference sequence).